The next 2 T cell receptor beta chains were all read from a single sample in a study of blood T cell repertoires in COVID-19. Method: immunoSEQ multiplex PCR; TCRdb's copy keeps in-frame clones and lacks some. The table lists under 150,000 clones, about 88% of them singletons, with almost 8.5% in the top ten. Sample: peripheral blood. The receptors come from a woman aged 65 to 85 who had recovered from COVID-19.

In this sample, this clone turned up a few times. The rearrangement joins TRBV28 to TRBJ1-5; 8 bases are a match to TRBD1. The CDR3 is 15 residues long. The ends lost 9 bases at V and 0 bases at J; junction bases unmatched: 7. Germline V gives CDR1 MDHEN, CDR2 SYDVKM. The DNA for the CDR3 is TGTGCCAGTTCAGGGGGCCCCTATAGCAATCAGCCCCAGCATTTT. Its protein product is CASSGGPYSNQPQHF. The variable domain in full, with the rest retrieved from reference TRBV28 and TRBJ1-5, is DVKVTQSSRYLVKRTGEKVFLECVQDMDHENMFWYRQDPGLGLRLIYFSYDVKMKEKGDIPEGYSVSREKKERFSLILESASTNQTSMYLCASSGGPYSNQPQHFGDGTRLSIL.

V gene TRBV2 combines with J gene TRBJ2-1; the match to TRBD2 covers 7 bases. Germline lookup yields CDR1 SNHLY and CDR2 FYNNEI. The CDR3 sequence is 13 residues long. Trimming removed 11 bases from V and 3 bases from J; junction bases left unmatched: 7. Here the CDR3 reads CARRGGSYNEQFF. The CDR3 DNA reads as TGTGCCCGCCGGGGCGGGAGCTACAATGAGCAGTTCTTC.